Below are 18 T cell receptor beta chains sequenced from a single sample in a study of blood T cells in healthy people across ages. Together with a sample-barcoded 5' primer, a J-beta primer mix was included in a second PCR lasting about 7 to 11 cycles. MiXCR was run by TCRdb on the 5' RACE reads, yielding one entry per CDR3 protein. The table shows hundreds of thousands of distinct CDR3 sequences, with 56% occurring only once. The sample was blood. These receptor sequences come from a man in his forties or fifties in good health.

The chain employs TRBV7-2 and TRBJ2-1; D unclear. Trimming left V 5 bases short and J 13 bases short, with 12 bases between. Germline CDR1 and CDR2: SGHTA and FQGNSA. The CDR3 has 11 amino acids. The CDR3 region is CASSPGPAQFF. CDR3 in DNA: TGTGCCAGCAGCCCAGGACCCGCACAGTTCTTC.

The sample holds a few counts of this clonotype. The CDR3 region is CASSLFYPEAEQFF. CDR3 nucleotide sequence: TGTGCCAGCAGCTTATTTTATCCCGAGGCTGAGCAGTTCTTC. J is TRBJ2-1 and V is TRBV11-2, with no clear D. The length of the CDR3 is 14 residues. Germline CDR1 reads SGHAT; CDR2 reads FQNNGV. Trimming left V 2 bases short and J 9 bases short, with 14 bases between.

This sequence joins TRBV9 and TRBJ2-5; TRBD2 matches 11 bases. Germline CDR1 SGDLS, CDR2 YYNGEE. The CDR3 sequence is 16 residues long. J lost 1 base, V lost 4 bases, and 6 bases had no gene match. The CDR3 coding sequence is TGTGCCAGCAGCCCCGGGACTAGCGGATTCCAAGAGACCCAGTACTTC. As protein: CASSPGTSGFQETQYF.

This clonotype was observed a few times. This chain connects TRBV6-6 to TRBJ2-5; TRBD1 matches at 7 bases. V trimming: 2 bases; J trimming: 1 base; junction bases outside the gene matches: 7. CDR1 is MNHNY and CDR2 is SVGAGI in the germline V gene (reference sequence). The CDR3 spans 16 residues. The CDR3 protein is CASSYGEDRFQETQYF. CDR3 in DNA: TGTGCCAGCAGTTACGGAGAGGACAGGTTCCAAGAGACCCAGTACTTC.

The chain has TRBV7-2 and TRBJ2-1, with 9 nucleotides matching TRBD2. The J call is uncertain, as TRBJ2-7 better fits the DNA end. Germline CDR1 and CDR2: SGHTA and FQGNSA. The CDR3 loop spans 17 amino acids. This chain's CDR3 is CASSWRGGPRSYNEQYF. DNA for the CDR3: TGTGCCAGCAGCTGGCGGGGGGGACCCCGATCCTACAATGAGCAGTACTTC.

The rearrangement links TRBV11-3 to TRBJ1-2, with D maybe TRBD1 (5 bases). In germline, CDR1 is SGHNT, CDR2 YENEEA. The V end was cut by 5 bases, the J end by 8 bases, with 15 bases between. The CDR3 loop spans 13 amino acids. CDR3 sequence (DNA): TGTGCCAGCAGCCACGGGGGTGTCGACGGCTACACCTTC. Protein: CASSHGGVDGYTF.

This rearrangement joins TRBV20-1 to TRBJ2-1; TRBD2 matches 11 bases. Per the germline V gene, CDR1 is DFQATT and CDR2 is SNEGSKA (reference sequence). The CDR3 is 16 residues long. J gave up 8 bases and V 1 base, and 10 bases lay outside the gene matches. This chain's CDR3 is CSARATGSGRGDEQFF. In DNA form, the CDR3 reads TGCAGTGCTAGAGCCACCGGTAGCGGGAGGGGAGATGAGCAGTTCTTC.

The V call is TRBV9, the J call TRBJ1-2; the match to TRBD1 covers 8 bases. Trimming took 3 bases from V and 5 from J; bases not matched to a gene: 9. This CDR3 has 15 amino acids. CDR1 and CDR2 (germline): SGDLS, YYNGEE. This chain's CDR3 is CASSAGGGQAYGYTF. The DNA of the CDR3 is TGTGCCAGCAGCGCAGGAGGGGGACAGGCGTATGGCTACACCTTC. Full variable domain (rest looked up from reference TRBV9 and TRBJ1-2): DSGVTQTPKHLITATGQRVTLRCSPRSGDLSVYWYQQSLDQGLQFLIQYYNGEERAKGNILERFSAQQFPDLHSELNLSSLELGDSALYFCASSAGGGQAYGYTFGSGTRLTVV.

V usage is TRBV20-1 and J usage is TRBJ1-5; D ambiguous. The V end lost 0 bases, the J end lost 6 bases, and 6 bases lay between the germline ends. This CDR3 comprises 12 residues. Germline V lookup: CDR1 DFQATT, CDR2 SNEGSKA (reference sequence). The CDR3 here is CSARDVAQPQHF. The DNA for the CDR3 is TGCAGTGCTAGAGATGTGGCTCAGCCCCAGCATTTT.

The V and J genes are TRBV7-9 and TRBJ2-4; D is perhaps TRBD2 (6 bases). The CDR3 runs 17 residues. The V gene lost 2 bases and the J gene lost 4 bases, with 18 bases spanning the gap. Germline CDR1 SEHNR, CDR2 FQNEAQ (reference sequence). The CDR3 sequence is CASSLLPFGGGKNIQYF. As DNA, the CDR3 is TGTGCCAGCAGCTTACTTCCCTTCGGGGGAGGAAAAAACATTCAGTACTTC.

The chain carries TRBV7-2 and TRBJ1-5; 9 bases are a match to TRBD1. The CDR3 sequence is 15 residues long. J was trimmed by 5 bases and V by 3 bases; bases with no gene match: 5. Germline lookup yields CDR1 SGHTA and CDR2 FQGNSA. The CDR3 protein is CASSLGQGRHQPQHF. The CDR3 DNA sequence: TGTGCCAGCAGCTTGGGACAGGGAAGGCATCAGCCCCAGCATTTT.

This clonotype was counted between two and nine times. The rearrangement links TRBV2 to TRBJ1-1; the D is unclear. The CDR3 consists of 11 residues. Germline V lookup: CDR1 SNHLY, CDR2 FYNNEI. V gave up 0 bases and J gave up 8 bases, with 4 bases separating them. The CDR3 bases are TGTGCCAGCAGTGAAGCGCTGGAAGCTTTCTTT. This translates into CASSEALEAFF.

This clonotype was observed a handful of times. The chain combines TRBV27 with TRBJ2-7, with 10 bases identical to TRBD2. Germline assignment: CDR1 MNHEY and CDR2 SMNVEV (reference sequence). Losses at the gene ends were 5 bases for V and 1 base for J; bases not matched to a gene: 2. The CDR3 is 14 amino acids. The CDR3 is CASSNSGGSYEQYF. CDR3 DNA sequence: TGTGCCAGCAGTAATAGCGGGGGGTCCTACGAGCAGTACTTC.

CDR3 loop: CASSPVTGSQYEQYF. Here the CDR3 DNA reads TGCGCCAGCAGCCCGGTGACAGGGTCTCAATACGAGCAGTACTTC. This rearrangement joins TRBV5-1 to TRBJ2-4, with 7 bases fitting TRBD1. The DNA end lines up better with TRBJ2-7; the J call may be wrong. The CDR3 is 15 amino acids. Germline CDR1 is SGHRS and CDR2 is YFSETQ.

This clonotype has only a few counts. This sequence joins TRBV4-2 and TRBJ2-3; 8 bases agree with TRBD2. CDR1 and CDR2 (germline): LGHNA, YNFKEQ. The CDR3 loop spans 17 amino acids. With 2 bases clipped from V and 4 bases from J, the junction kept 11 bases outside the gene matches. CDR3 loop: CASSQRGRLDYPDTQYF. The CDR3, as DNA: TGTGCCAGCAGCCAACGCGGGAGGCTAGATTACCCAGATACGCAGTATTTT.

The J gene is TRBJ2-5, the V gene TRBV9, with 10 nucleotides matching TRBD2. The end of the DNA fits TRBJ2-7 better, so the J call may be wrong. Per the germline V gene, CDR1 is SGDLS and CDR2 is YYNGEE. This CDR3 spans 16 amino acids. In nucleotides, the CDR3 is TGTGCCAGCAGCGTAGCTGGGACTAGCGCAATCTACGAGCAGTACTTC. Its translation is CASSVAGTSAIYEQYF.

This clonotype was observed a single time. One end of the junction is discordant with germline, which a read error may explain. The chain recombines TRBV2 with TRBJ2-3, with D unclear. The CDR3 covers 15 residues. From germline, CDR1 is SNHLY and CDR2 FYNNEI. CDR3 DNA sequence: TGTGCCAACAGTGACCGTAGCAGTAGCACAGATACGCAGTATTTT. The encoded protein is CANSDRSSSTDTQYF.

The V gene is TRBV6-5, the J gene TRBJ1-2; 7 bases fit TRBD1. Germline assignment: CDR1 MNHEY and CDR2 SVGAGI. V lost 2 bases and J lost 6; bases outside the gene matches: 6. CDR3 size: 14 residues. DNA for the CDR3: TGTGCCAGCAGTTACGGGCAGGGGGGTGATGGCTACACCTTC. Protein product: CASSYGQGGDGYTF.